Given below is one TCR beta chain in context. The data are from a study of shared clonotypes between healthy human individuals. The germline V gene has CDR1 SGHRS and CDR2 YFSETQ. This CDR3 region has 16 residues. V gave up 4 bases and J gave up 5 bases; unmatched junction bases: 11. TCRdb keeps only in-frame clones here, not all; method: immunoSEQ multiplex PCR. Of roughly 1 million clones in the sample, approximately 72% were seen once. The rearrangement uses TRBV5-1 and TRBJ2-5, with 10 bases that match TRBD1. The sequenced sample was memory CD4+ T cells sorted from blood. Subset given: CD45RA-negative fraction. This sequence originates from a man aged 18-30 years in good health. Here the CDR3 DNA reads TGCGCCAGCAGCCCAGCCGGGACAGGGGCTGGGGAGACCCAGTACTTC. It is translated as CASSPAGTGAGETQYF.